Shown below are 29 T cell receptor beta chains from a single sample sequenced in a study of shared clonotypes between healthy human individuals. Some clones are missing from TCRdb's copy, which holds only in-frame ones; the method was immunoSEQ multiplex PCR. The sample lists hundreds of thousands of clones; roughly 98% were seen once. The naive CD8 subset, CD45RO-negative cells positively selected for CCR7, excluded terminally differentiated effector memory CD45RA+ cells. The sequenced sample was naive CD8+ T cells sorted from blood. The origin of the receptors is a man aged 30 to 39 in good health.

This chain uses TRBV14 with TRBJ2-1; TRBD2 aligns across 8 bases. The CDR3 runs 14 residues. CDR1 is SGHDN and CDR2 is FVKESK in the germline V gene. V shed 5 bases, J shed 4 bases, and the junction held 4 bases outside the gene matches. The CDR3 protein is CASSDSGEYNEQFF. The CDR3 coding sequence is TGTGCCAGCAGCGATAGCGGGGAGTACAATGAGCAGTTCTTC.

This chain joins TRBV14 and TRBJ2-1, with 12 bases matching TRBD2. Germline CDR1 and CDR2: SGHDN and FVKESK. The CDR3 has 20 amino acids. V dropped 3 bases and J dropped 0; count of bases not matched to a gene: 12. The CDR3 loop is CASSHPRELAGGGSYNEQFF. CDR3 nucleotides: TGTGCCAGCAGCCACCCTAGGGAACTAGCGGGAGGAGGCTCCTACAATGAGCAGTTCTTC.

The V gene is TRBV14, the J gene TRBJ1-1, with 9 bases lining up with TRBD1. The CDR3 has 16 amino acids. The germline gives CDR1 SGHDN, CDR2 FVKESK. V lost 4 bases, J lost 1 base, and 7 bases stayed unmatched. CDR3 sequence: CASSLLGTGTNTEAFF. DNA for the CDR3: TGTGCCAGCAGCCTACTAGGGACAGGGACGAACACTGAAGCTTTCTTT.

The rearrangement links TRBV9 to TRBJ1-2; D is uncertain. V lost 4 bases to trimming and J lost 0 bases, with 13 bases between them. Germline V gives CDR1 SGDLS, CDR2 YYNGEE. The CDR3 is 15 amino acids. The CDR3 DNA sequence: TGTGCCAGCAGCCCACAAGATAGGACTAACTATGGCTACACCTTC. Encoded protein: CASSPQDRTNYGYTF. Combining the CDR3 with reference TRBV9 and TRBJ1-2 gives the whole variable domain DSGVTQTPKHLITATGQRVTLRCSPRSGDLSVYWYQQSLDQGLQFLIQYYNGEERAKGNILERFSAQQFPDLHSELNLSSLELGDSALYFCASSPQDRTNYGYTFGSGTRLTVV.

The J gene is TRBJ2-3, the V gene TRBV6-6, with 7 positions matching TRBD2. The length of the CDR3 is 15 residues. Germline CDR1 MNHNY, CDR2 SVGAGI (reference sequence). The V gene end was trimmed by 6 bases and the J gene end by 4 bases; junction bases not matched to a gene: 10. The DNA for the CDR3 is TGTGCCAGCAGCTCCACGGGGGGAGTTTCAGATACGCAGTATTTT. This codes for CASSSTGGVSDTQYF.

This clone came up once. This sample also contains other DNA sequences that code for the same CDR3. CDR3 loop: CASSVGGLTEAFF. DNA for the CDR3: TGTGCCAGCAGCGTAGGGGGGCTTACTGAAGCTTTCTTT. This chain connects TRBV9 to TRBJ1-1, with D possibly matching TRBD1 (6 bases). Trimming stripped 0 bases from V and 5 bases from J, with 8 bases between. The length of the CDR3 is 13 residues. Germline assignment: CDR1 SGDLS and CDR2 YYNGEE.

This clone showed up just once. Within the sample, other DNA sequences also encode this same CDR3. The chain recombines TRBV29-1 with TRBJ2-7; D gene uncertain. V shed 1 base and J shed 4 bases, with 8 bases lying between them. This CDR3 is 12 amino acids long. Looked up from germline, CDR1 is SQVTM and CDR2 is ANQGSEA. The CDR3 here is CSVEGEGYEQYF. Written as DNA, the CDR3 is TGCAGCGTTGAAGGCGAAGGGTACGAGCAGTACTTC.

This clone was observed once. This chain links TRBV19 with TRBJ2-7; 11 bases align to TRBD1. V lost 5 bases and J lost 3; bases outside the gene matches: 6. The CDR3 runs to 15 residues. CDR1 and CDR2 from the germline V gene are LNHDA and SQIVND (reference sequence). The CDR3 DNA sequence: TGTGCCAGTAGTGTGGCGGGGACAGGGGGCTACGAGCAGTACTTC. Protein product: CASSVAGTGGYEQYF.

This chain links TRBV19 with TRBJ1-1, with D uncertain. This CDR3 contains 15 residues. The germline CDR1 and CDR2 sequences are LNHDA and SQIVND (reference sequence). Trimming removed 6 bases at V and 0 bases at J, with 14 bases between. The CDR3 DNA follows: TGTGCCAGTAGCGAGGGTGTCACTTTGAACACTGAAGCTTTCTTT. It codes for CASSEGVTLNTEAFF. Variable domain in full (rest from reference TRBV19 and TRBJ1-1): DGGITQSPKYLFRKEGQNVTLSCEQNLNHDAMYWYRQDPGQGLRLIYYSQIVNDFQKGDIAEGYSVSREKKESFPLTVTSAQKNPTAFYLCASSEGVTLNTEAFFGQGTRLTVV.

V usage is TRBV28 and J usage is TRBJ2-3; D is unresolved. The germline CDR1 and CDR2 sequences are MDHEN and SYDVKM. The germline V and J ends were trimmed by 2 bases and 0 bases, with 12 bases remaining between them. CDR3 length: 16 amino acids. This chain's CDR3 is CASSLDGPISTDTQYF. DNA of the CDR3: TGTGCCAGCAGTTTAGACGGTCCAATCAGCACAGATACGCAGTATTTT.

The rearrangement uses TRBV27 and TRBJ2-1, with D perhaps being TRBD1 or TRBD2 (6 bases each). CDR3 size: 13 residues. V dropped 3 bases and J dropped 9 bases, with 12 bases sitting between them. Germline CDR1 is MNHEY and CDR2 is SMNVEV (reference sequence). The CDR3 region has the DNA TGTGCCAGCAGTTTCCCCGGGGGCAGTGAGCAGTTCTTC. This gives the protein CASSFPGGSEQFF.

The rearrangement joins TRBV2 to TRBJ2-3, with D perhaps matching TRBD2 (6 bases). Per germline, CDR1 SNHLY and CDR2 FYNNEI. V was trimmed by 6 bases and J by 14 bases, leaving 12 bases between them. CDR3 length: 10 amino acids. CDR3 protein: CASRGGRVYF. The CDR3 coding sequence is TGTGCCAGCAGGGGGGGAAGAGTGTATTTT.

The chain is built from TRBV9 and TRBJ2-1; D is undetermined. Germline V CDR1 and CDR2: SGDLS, YYNGEE. V was pared by 0 bases and J by 2 bases, with 12 bases between. The CDR3 covers 16 residues. Written as DNA, the CDR3 is TGTGCCAGCAGCGTAGACTTTTTAGAAGCCTACAATGAGCAGTTCTTC. Translating it yields CASSVDFLEAYNEQFF.

V and J are TRBV28 and TRBJ2-3; 9 bases match TRBD2. Unmatched junction bases numbered 17, after V lost 4 bases and J lost 3 bases. CDR3 length: 19 amino acids. CDR1 MDHEN and CDR2 SYDVKM come from the germline V gene. DNA for the CDR3: TGTGCCAGCAGTTCCTCCTTAGCGGGAGCCTTCGGTGTTACAGATACGCAGTATTTT. It codes for CASSSSLAGAFGVTDTQYF.

This CDR3 is CAKTGNYEQYF. In nucleotides, the CDR3 is TGTGCCAAAACAGGCAACTACGAGCAGTACTTC. This chain uses TRBV19 with TRBJ2-7; a possible D gene is TRBD1 (5 bases). The V end was cut by 10 bases, the J end by 3 bases, with 10 bases between. Germline CDR1 and CDR2: LNHDA and SQIVND (reference sequence). The CDR3 loop spans 11 amino acids.

The gene calls are TRBV7-9 and TRBJ2-3, with 10 bases aligning to TRBD1. With 3 bases clipped from V and 2 bases from J, the junction kept 2 bases outside the gene matches. This CDR3 spans 15 amino acids. Germline V gene sequence: CDR1 SEHNR, CDR2 FQNEAQ (reference sequence). The CDR3: CASSFGTGVTDTQYF. CDR3 coding DNA: TGTGCCAGCAGCTTCGGGACAGGGGTCACAGATACGCAGTATTTT.

The V and J genes are TRBV19 and TRBJ2-1; D may be TRBD1 (5 bases). The CDR3 runs 15 residues. Germline loops: CDR1 LNHDA, CDR2 SQIVND (reference sequence). V lost 3 bases, J lost 6 bases, and 15 bases lay in between. CDR3 protein: CASSITGQGANEQFF. In DNA, the CDR3 is TGTGCCAGTAGTATTACCGGGCAGGGCGCCAATGAGCAGTTCTTC.

This chain links TRBV28 with TRBJ1-2; D is ambiguous. CDR1 and CDR2 (germline): MDHEN, SYDVKM. V was trimmed by 3 bases and J by 2 bases, leaving 13 bases between them. This CDR3 contains 15 residues. CDR3 DNA sequence: TGTGCCAGCAGTTTGGAGGACTCCTACAACTATGGCTACACCTTC. This gives the protein CASSLEDSYNYGYTF.

This clone was seen a single time. This chain links TRBV5-8 with TRBJ2-7, with TRBD1 identical over 7 bases. This CDR3 contains 14 residues. The germline CDR1 and CDR2 sequences are SGHTS and YDEGEE. The V segment lost 3 bases and the J segment 4 bases; nucleotides outside the gene matches: 7. The CDR3 DNA follows: TGTGCCAGCAGCTCACAGGGGATAGATTACGAGCAGTACTTC. Its protein is CASSSQGIDYEQYF. Full variable domain (remainder filled in from reference TRBV5-8 and TRBJ2-7): EAGVTQSPTHLIKTRGQQATLRCSPISGHTSVYWYQQALGLGLQFLLWYDEGEERNRGNFPPRFSGRQFPNYSSELNVNALELEDSALYLCASSSQGIDYEQYFGPGTRLTVT.

The genes are TRBV29-1 and TRBJ1-2; a possible D gene is TRBD1 (6 bases). CDR3 length: 11 residues. In germline, CDR1 is SQVTM, CDR2 ANQGSEA. Trimming removed 7 bases from V and 8 bases from J, with 14 bases in between. CDR3 coding DNA: TGCAGCGCCCGGACAGCGGTAGGCTACACCTTC. This encodes CSARTAVGYTF.

The gene calls are TRBV29-1 and TRBJ1-2; D uncertain. V gave up 4 bases and J gave up 7 bases, with 16 bases separating them. Per germline, CDR1 SQVTM and CDR2 ANQGSEA. The CDR3 totals 13 residues. This CDR3 is CSVARDPPGGYTF. Here the CDR3 DNA reads TGCAGCGTTGCTCGGGATCCCCCTGGTGGCTACACCTTC.

The rearrangement joins TRBV18 to TRBJ2-7; the match to TRBD1 covers 7 bases. The CDR3 consists of 16 residues. CDR1 and CDR2 (germline): KGHSH, LQKENI. Trimming took 5 bases from V and 0 from J; bases not matched to a gene: 10. CDR3 loop: CASSSIGGYISYEQYF. The CDR3 DNA is TGTGCCAGCTCATCAATAGGGGGCTATATCTCCTACGAGCAGTACTTC.

The table lists this clone with a count of one. The J gene is TRBJ2-7, the V gene TRBV7-2; 7 bases map to TRBD1. Germline V gene sequence: CDR1 SGHTA, CDR2 FQGNSA. This CDR3 spans 14 amino acids. The trim removed 7 bases at V and 7 bases at J, leaving 13 bases unmatched. In DNA form, the CDR3 reads TGTGCCAGCACCCCCTTAGGGGGCTCGGGGGAGCAGTACTTC. Translated: CASTPLGGSGEQYF.

The DNA for the CDR3 is TGTGCCAGCAGCACTCCTCGGGGGACTAGCGTCTACGAGCAGTACTTC. Protein: CASSTPRGTSVYEQYF. This rearrangement joins TRBV9 to TRBJ2-7; 10 bases fit TRBD2. The CDR3 consists of 16 residues. Germline V gives CDR1 SGDLS, CDR2 YYNGEE. Trimming removed 4 bases from V and 3 bases from J; junction bases left unmatched: 10.

Concerning this clone: Other DNA sequences in the same sample also yield this CDR3. The CDR3 here is CASRGGRYEQYF. The CDR3 coding sequence is TGTGCCAGCAGGGGGGGCCGCTACGAGCAGTACTTC. This chain links TRBV2 with TRBJ2-7; either TRBD1 or TRBD2 may supply D (6 bases each). The germline V gene encodes CDR1 SNHLY and CDR2 FYNNEI. The V end lost 6 bases, the J end lost 3 bases, and 9 bases lay between the germline ends. CDR3 length equals 12 residues.

The chain links TRBV4-3 to TRBJ2-1; TRBD1 matches 8 bases. This CDR3 spans 17 amino acids. The junction had 9 bases not matched to a gene; V was cut back by 0 bases and J by 5 bases. Germline lookup yields CDR1 LGHNA and CDR2 YSLEER. This CDR3 reads CASSQDWRDRSNNEQFF. CDR3 in DNA: TGCGCCAGCAGCCAAGATTGGAGGGACAGGTCTAACAATGAGCAGTTCTTC.

The chain joins TRBV7-9 to TRBJ1-1, with a possible D match to TRBD1 (5 bases). CDR3 length: 15 residues. Germline loops: CDR1 SEHNR, CDR2 FQNEAQ (reference sequence). V lost 6 bases to trimming and J lost 1 base, with 15 bases between them. The CDR3: CASSRVGQRNTEAFF. The CDR3 DNA is TGTGCCAGCAGTCGCGTCGGACAAAGGAACACTGAAGCTTTCTTT.

The chain uses TRBV9 and TRBJ2-1, with TRBD2 matching 11 bases. CDR1 and CDR2 (germline): SGDLS, YYNGEE. The CDR3 has 16 amino acids. V dropped 0 bases and J dropped 5; count of bases not matched to a gene: 4. CDR3 sequence (DNA): TGTGCCAGCAGCGTAGAGGGACTAGCGGAAGACAATGAGCAGTTCTTC. It translates to CASSVEGLAEDNEQFF.

In this sample, this clone turned up once. The chain joins TRBV27 to TRBJ2-7, with 7 positions matching TRBD2. The germline V gene encodes CDR1 MNHEY and CDR2 SMNVEV (reference sequence). The CDR3 totals 16 residues. After removal of 0 bases from V and 2 bases from J, the junction contained 7 bases not matched to a gene. CDR3 coding DNA: TGTGCCAGCAGTTTATCGATTGCGGGGGTTACCTACGAGCAGTACTTC. Its protein product is CASSLSIAGVTYEQYF.